Listed here are 10 T cell receptor beta chains from one sample, sequenced in a study of blood T cell repertoires in COVID-19. Assay used: immunoSEQ multiplex PCR; TCRdb lists only in-frame clones, some missing. Among approximately 150,000 clones listed, 85% to 90% were seen once. The sample consisted of peripheral blood. These receptor sequences come from a man aged 50-60 years who had recovered from COVID-19.

Note on this clone: A read error may produce the germline difference seen at one junction end. This chain uses TRBV7-2 with TRBJ2-7; 8 nucleotides match TRBD2. This CDR3 has 14 residues. Germline CDR1 is SGHTA and CDR2 is FQGNSA. The CDR3 DNA reads TGTGCCAGCAACTTAGGACGCGGGGGGAACGAGCAGTACTTC. Translated: CASNLGRGGNEQYF.

This chain uses TRBV7-2 with TRBJ2-3, with D possibly TRBD2 on 6 matching bases. V was trimmed by 5 bases and J by 1 base, leaving 13 bases between them. CDR1 and CDR2 (germline): SGHTA, FQGNSA. There are 15 residues in the CDR3. The CDR3 DNA is TGTGCCAGCAGCCCGCGACTAGACGGCACAGATACGCAGTATTTT. Its protein product is CASSPRLDGTDTQYF.

The chain employs TRBV6-5 and TRBJ2-1; possibly TRBD2 for D (5 bases). V dropped 6 bases and J dropped 3 bases, with 15 bases sitting between them. This CDR3 comprises 15 residues. Germline V lookup: CDR1 MNHEY, CDR2 SVGAGI. The CDR3 reads CASRYAGRGYNEQFF. CDR3 DNA: TGTGCCAGCAGGTACGCGGGCCGGGGCTACAATGAGCAGTTCTTC.

This sequence joins TRBV2 and TRBJ1-2, with 7 positions matching TRBD1. The CDR3 length is 13 residues. In germline, CDR1 is SNHLY, CDR2 FYNNEI. With 6 bases clipped from V and 4 bases from J, the junction kept 5 bases outside the gene matches. This CDR3 reads CASREDRTYGYTF. The CDR3 DNA sequence: TGTGCCAGCAGAGAGGACAGGACCTATGGCTACACCTTC.

The chain carries TRBV5-7 and TRBJ1-2; 11 nucleotides line up with TRBD1. TRBV5-7 is classed as an ORF, of uncertain function. The V gene end was trimmed by 0 bases and the J gene end by 6 bases; junction bases not matched to a gene: 4. The CDR3 has 15 amino acids. This CDR3 is CASSLGGQGANGYTF. CDR3 bases: TGTGCCAGCAGCTTGGGAGGACAGGGGGCGAATGGCTACACCTTC.

The rearrangement joins TRBV27 to TRBJ1-6, with 10 bases aligning to TRBD1. V was pared by 6 bases and J by 3 bases, with 5 bases of the junction left unmatched. Germline V lookup: CDR1 MNHEY, CDR2 SMNVEV (reference sequence). This CDR3 is 16 amino acids long. The CDR3 is CASRRDRGVYNSPLHF. The CDR3, as DNA: TGTGCCAGCAGACGGGACAGGGGTGTCTATAATTCACCCCTCCACTTT.

This chain uses TRBV9 with TRBJ2-7, with D possibly being TRBD2 (5 bases). Trimming left V 4 bases short and J 3 bases short, with 26 bases between. Germline-derived CDR1 and CDR2 are SGDLS and YYNGEE. This CDR3 is 18 amino acids long. CDR3 amino acids: CASSPREEVGWANYEQYF. CDR3 DNA: TGTGCCAGCAGCCCCAGAGAGGAGGTGGGGTGGGCAAACTACGAGCAGTACTTC.

The rearrangement joins TRBV19 to TRBJ2-3; the D is unclear. The germline gives CDR1 LNHDA, CDR2 SQIVND (reference sequence). CDR3 length: 13 amino acids. V shed 6 bases and J shed 1 base, with 8 bases lying between them. CDR3 protein: CASRNGGTDTQYF. The CDR3 bases are TGTGCCAGTAGGAACGGTGGCACAGATACGCAGTATTTT. The variable domain in full, completed from reference TRBV19 and TRBJ2-3, reads DGGITQSPKYLFRKEGQNVTLSCEQNLNHDAMYWYRQDPGQGLRLIYYSQIVNDFQKGDIAEGYSVSREKKESFPLTVTSAQKNPTAFYLCASRNGGTDTQYFGPGTRLTVL.

This clone occurred once. This rearrangement joins TRBV27 to TRBJ1-4; D is uncertain. Trimming took off 4 bases at V and 8 bases at J, with 14 bases between the two ends. Looked up from germline, CDR1 is MNHEY and CDR2 is SMNVEV (reference sequence). This CDR3 region has 14 residues. The CDR3 here is CASSWVGGGEKLFF. The CDR3, as DNA: TGTGCCAGCAGTTGGGTAGGAGGAGGCGAAAAACTGTTTTTT.

This clone was detected only a few times. The chain couples TRBV2 to TRBJ1-1, with a weak D call TRBD1 (6 bases). Germline CDR1 is SNHLY and CDR2 is FYNNEI. Trimming removed 3 bases at V and 0 bases at J, with 11 bases between. CDR3 length: 15 residues. The CDR3 protein is CASSDPRGLNTEAFF. In DNA form, the CDR3 reads TGTGCCAGCAGTGACCCCAGGGGCTTGAACACTGAAGCTTTCTTT.